This TCR beta chain was sequenced in a study of metastatic and nonmetastatic thyroid tumors. Overall study context: Where malignant and benign thyroid patients were concerned, repertoires were compared across blood and tumor or nodule tissue.

Study findings and constraints: Reported TCR beta diversity, measured in blood and tumor, was significantly higher for malignant thyroid tumors than for benign nodules.

From the PCR reads, TCRdb re-called clones with MiXCR. The sample yields 25,000 to 30,000 clones, less than 4% seen once. Only a few counts were recorded for this clone. Its antigen is not known. Thyroid surgery had not been preceded by any treatment in any patient. What was sequenced was blood. The TCR originated in a male donor with papillary thyroid cancer or a benign thyroid nodule (not recorded which). Some clones in this sample may be carry-over from other donors' samples.

In DNA form, the CDR3 reads TGTGCCAGCAGCTTAGACAGGGGCCGCACAGATACGCAGTATTTT. Translating gives CASSLDRGRTDTQYF. V and J are TRBV11-2 and TRBJ2-3, with D tentatively TRBD1 (6 bases). Germline loops: CDR1 SGHAT, CDR2 FQNNGV. The CDR3 covers 15 residues. V lost 0 bases to trimming and J lost 1 base, with 8 bases between them.